This T cell receptor beta chain was retrieved from a study of blood T cell repertoires in COVID-19. Across the whole study: Material from acute and convalescent COVID-19 was sourced from the United States, Italy and Spain. PBMCs, B-cell-depleted T cells, or T cells provided the cDNA or gDNA that made up the material.

Germline V gives CDR1 SGDLS, CDR2 YYNGEE. CDR3 size: 16 residues. V lost 4 bases and J lost 5; bases outside the gene matches: 8. How the authors handled the data: Counts of nucleated cells, estimated from reference gene primer amplification, were obtained. Measured with immunoSEQ multiplex PCR; TCRdb has only the in-frame clones, and not every one. The DNA was the basis for D and trimming; V, J and clone size are from that table. The sample holds 130,000 or so clones; approximately 81% are singletons and the top ten take under 1.5%. The chain couples TRBV9 to TRBJ2-7; TRBD2 agrees at 14 bases. Material: peripheral blood. The source is a man aged 60-69 years with acute or convalescent COVID-19. This CDR3 reads CASSPRLAGGLDEQYF. The CDR3 nucleotides read TGTGCCAGCAGCCCTAGACTAGCGGGGGGGCTCGACGAGCAGTACTTC.